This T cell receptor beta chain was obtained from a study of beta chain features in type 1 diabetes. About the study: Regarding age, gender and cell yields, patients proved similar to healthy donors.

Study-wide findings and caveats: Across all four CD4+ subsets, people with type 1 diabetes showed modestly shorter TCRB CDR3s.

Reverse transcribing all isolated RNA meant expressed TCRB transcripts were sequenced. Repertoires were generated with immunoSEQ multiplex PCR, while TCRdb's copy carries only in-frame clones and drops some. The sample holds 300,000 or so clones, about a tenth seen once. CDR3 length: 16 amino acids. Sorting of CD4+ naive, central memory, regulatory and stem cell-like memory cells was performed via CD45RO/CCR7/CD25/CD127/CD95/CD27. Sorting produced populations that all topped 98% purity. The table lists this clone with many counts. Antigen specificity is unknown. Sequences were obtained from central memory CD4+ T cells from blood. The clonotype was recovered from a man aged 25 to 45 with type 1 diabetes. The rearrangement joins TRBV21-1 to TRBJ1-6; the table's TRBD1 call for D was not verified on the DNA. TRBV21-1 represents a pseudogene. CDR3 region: CASSKGQGRANSPLHF. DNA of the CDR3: TGTGCCAGCAGCAAAGGGCAGGGGCGTGCCAATTCACCCCTCCACTTT.